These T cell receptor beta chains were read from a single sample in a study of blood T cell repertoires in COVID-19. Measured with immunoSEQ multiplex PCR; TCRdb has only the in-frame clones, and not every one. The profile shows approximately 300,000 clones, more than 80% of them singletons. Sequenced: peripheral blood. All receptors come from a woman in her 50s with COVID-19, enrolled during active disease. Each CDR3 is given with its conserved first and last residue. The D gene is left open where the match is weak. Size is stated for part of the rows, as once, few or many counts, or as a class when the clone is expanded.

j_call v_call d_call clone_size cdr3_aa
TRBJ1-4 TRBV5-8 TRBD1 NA CASGGREGGITNEKLFF
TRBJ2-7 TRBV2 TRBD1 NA CASSGQGVSYEQYF
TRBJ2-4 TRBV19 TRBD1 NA CASSIPGQGQDIQYF
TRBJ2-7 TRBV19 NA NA CASSTGRATYEQYF
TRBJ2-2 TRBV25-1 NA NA CASQTAGAGTGELFF
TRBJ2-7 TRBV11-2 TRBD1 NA CASSKTGTAEQYF
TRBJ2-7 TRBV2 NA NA CATRLRDTGEQYF
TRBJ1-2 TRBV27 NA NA CASSSPRGKGYTF
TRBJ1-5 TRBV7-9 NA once CASSPAGGNQPQHF
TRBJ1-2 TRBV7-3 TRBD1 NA CASSLYPPGTGDGYTF
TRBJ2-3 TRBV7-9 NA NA CASSSTGDTQYF
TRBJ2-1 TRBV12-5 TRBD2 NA CASGLVKGGSSGRAHEQFF
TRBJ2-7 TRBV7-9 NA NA CASSLSRGGSTNEQYF
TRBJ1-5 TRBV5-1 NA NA CASSPDSSNQPQHF
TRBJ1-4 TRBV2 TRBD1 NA CATRMSGTANKLFF
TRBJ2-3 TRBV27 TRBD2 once CASSLRFRASGYTDTQYF
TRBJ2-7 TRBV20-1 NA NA CSASNRDRYEQYF
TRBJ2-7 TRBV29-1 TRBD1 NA CSVDFRDRGYEQYF
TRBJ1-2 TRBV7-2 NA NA CASSFDRNYGYTF
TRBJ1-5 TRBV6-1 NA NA CASSVRGQADNQPQHF
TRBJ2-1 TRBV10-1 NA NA CASSVSSGGPNEQFF
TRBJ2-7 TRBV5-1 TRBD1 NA CASSLRTGGFGEQYF
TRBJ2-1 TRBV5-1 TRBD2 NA CASSTLAGLYNEQFF
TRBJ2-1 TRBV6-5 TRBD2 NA CASSISGSSYNEQFF
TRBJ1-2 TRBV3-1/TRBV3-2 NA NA CASSPKLGSTRYGYTF
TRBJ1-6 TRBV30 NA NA CACARGSGPLHF
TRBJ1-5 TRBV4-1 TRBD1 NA CASSQDYGTANQPQHF
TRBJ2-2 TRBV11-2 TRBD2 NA CASSSGLAGGRTGELFF
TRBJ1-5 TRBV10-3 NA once CAISERTEAPQHF
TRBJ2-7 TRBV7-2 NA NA CASSLALGSLYEQYF
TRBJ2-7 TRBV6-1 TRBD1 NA CASSARGQQGPSNEQYF
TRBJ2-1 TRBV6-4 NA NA CASSVASYNEQFF
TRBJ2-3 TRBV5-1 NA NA CASSLPSADTQYF
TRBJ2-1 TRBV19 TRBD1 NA CASTGANEQFF
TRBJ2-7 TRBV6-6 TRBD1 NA CASSEPGTGDEQYF
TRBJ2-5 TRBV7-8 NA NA CASSLGLPGFQETQYF
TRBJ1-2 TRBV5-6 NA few CASSLQGNGYTF
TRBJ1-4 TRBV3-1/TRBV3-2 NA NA CASSGREGEKLFF
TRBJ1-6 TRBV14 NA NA CASSQGLGRGSPLHF
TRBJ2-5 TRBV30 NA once CAWSVLGKPETQYF
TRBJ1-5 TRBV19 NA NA CASSMLGVTNQPQHF
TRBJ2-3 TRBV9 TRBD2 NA CASSVWAGTSGYTDTQYF
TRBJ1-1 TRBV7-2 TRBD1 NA CASSQGQPMNTEAFF
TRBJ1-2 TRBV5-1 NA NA CASSTQGFSYGYTF
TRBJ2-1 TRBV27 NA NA CASSLEGRAYNEQFF
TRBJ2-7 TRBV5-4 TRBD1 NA CASSYGTGSYEQYF
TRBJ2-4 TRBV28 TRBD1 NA CASSLLQGALYF
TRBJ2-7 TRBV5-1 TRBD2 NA CASTTSGRVHEQYF
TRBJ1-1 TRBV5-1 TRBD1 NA CASSSQGGNTEAFF
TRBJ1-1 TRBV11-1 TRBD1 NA CASSRQGGTEAFF
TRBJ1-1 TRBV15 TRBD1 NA CATSGPTRDSYGFGTEAFF
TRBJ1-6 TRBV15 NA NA CATKTGLKDSPLHF
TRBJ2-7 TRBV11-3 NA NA CASSGAGIDSLEQYF
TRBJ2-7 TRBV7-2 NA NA CASSYKIVGVHEQYF
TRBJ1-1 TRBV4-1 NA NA CASSQVTGGVNTEAFF
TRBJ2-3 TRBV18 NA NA CASSPTTTDTQYF
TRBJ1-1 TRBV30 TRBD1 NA CAWKRQGVVEAFF
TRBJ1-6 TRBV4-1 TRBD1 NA CASRGQPSYNSPLHF
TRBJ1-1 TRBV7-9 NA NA CASSSGQNTEAFF